These 8 T cell receptor beta chains share one sample of origin, sequenced in a study of T-cell memory formation after mild COVID-19. TCRdb itself ran the 5' RACE reads through MiXCR, one entry per CDR3 protein. There are roughly 250,000 distinct CDR3 sequences in the sample; roughly 17% occur only once, and around 3.7% lies in the top ten. Sequencing was carried out using PBMCs or a T cell subset sorted from them (not recorded which). The receptors here all came from a man aged 18 to 30 who had mild COVID-19 (a few samples of this study predate the infection). Cell type and time point are not known.

V usage is TRBV15 and J usage is TRBJ1-1; unclear D gene. V was cut by 1 base and J by 1 base, with 10 bases left in between. This CDR3 contains 15 residues. CDR1 and CDR2 from the germline V gene are LNHNV and YYDKDF (reference sequence). The CDR3 region is CATSRGGSRNTEAFF. Written as DNA, the CDR3 is TGTGCCACCAGCAGAGGAGGCAGTAGGAACACTGAAGCTTTCTTT.

This clonotype occurred a few times. For the CDR3, the DNA is TGTGCCAGCAGTGGTGATACAGATACGCAGTATTTT. Its translation: CASSGDTDTQYF. The chain combines TRBV25-1 with TRBJ2-3; no clear D gene. CDR1 and CDR2 (germline): MGHDK, SYGVNS. There are 12 residues in the CDR3. Deletions cut 4 bases from V and 3 bases from J, with 5 bases between.

The chain is built from TRBV5-1 and TRBJ2-1; TRBD1 agrees at 9 bases. V trimming: 4 bases; J trimming: 8 bases; junction bases outside the gene matches: 10. The CDR3 spans 15 residues. Germline CDR1 and CDR2: SGHRS and YFSETQ. The CDR3 coding sequence is TGCGCCAGCAGCGGCCGGGACAGGGAGTGGGATGAGCAGTTCTTC. It yields the protein CASSGRDREWDEQFF.

V is TRBV7-2 and J is TRBJ1-1; D not resolved. The CDR3 consists of 15 residues. Germline lookup yields CDR1 SGHTA and CDR2 FQGNSA. Trimming stripped 1 base from V and 4 bases from J, with 13 bases between. CDR3 region: CASSLVVRAATEAFF. The DNA for the CDR3 is TGTGCCAGCAGCTTAGTAGTTAGGGCGGCCACTGAAGCTTTCTTT.

The CDR3, as DNA: TGTGCCAGCAGCCCTGTCGGGAGCATACAAGAGACCCAGTACTTC. Protein: CASSPVGSIQETQYF. The V call is TRBV7-9, the J call TRBJ2-5, with D tentatively TRBD2 (6 bases). The CDR3 spans 15 residues. Germline CDR1 is SEHNR and CDR2 is FQNEAQ (reference sequence). The V gene lost 5 bases and the J gene lost 2 bases, with 15 bases spanning the gap.

J is TRBJ2-3 and V is TRBV11-1; TRBD1 or TRBD2 may be the D gene (5 bases each). Germline V gene lookup returns CDR1 SGHAT and CDR2 FQDESV (reference sequence). This CDR3 has 17 amino acids. V dropped 2 bases and J dropped 6 bases, with 21 bases sitting between them. The CDR3 DNA follows: TGTGCCAGCAGCTTACCCCCCCTGTTGGGGGAACTCGATACGCAGTATTTT. Translated: CASSLPPLLGELDTQYF.

There are a few counts of this clonotype. The chain carries TRBV7-2 and TRBJ2-3; 11 bases map to TRBD2. Losses at the gene ends were 1 base for V and 3 bases for J; bases not matched to a gene: 9. CDR3 length equals 18 residues. Looked up from germline, CDR1 is SGHTA and CDR2 is FQGNSA. In nucleotides, the CDR3 is TGTGCCAGCAGCTTAGTAGGTGCTAGCGGGGGGCTGACAGATACGCAGTATTTT. It encodes CASSLVGASGGLTDTQYF.

This clonotype was observed at least ten times. DNA of the CDR3: TGTGCCAGCTCACCCTCGGATAATCAGCCCCAGCATTTT. Encoded protein: CASSPSDNQPQHF. The chain couples TRBV18 to TRBJ1-5, with D unclear. Per germline, CDR1 KGHSH and CDR2 LQKENI. V lost 3 bases and J 4 bases, leaving 7 bases between the germline ends. CDR3 size: 13 residues.